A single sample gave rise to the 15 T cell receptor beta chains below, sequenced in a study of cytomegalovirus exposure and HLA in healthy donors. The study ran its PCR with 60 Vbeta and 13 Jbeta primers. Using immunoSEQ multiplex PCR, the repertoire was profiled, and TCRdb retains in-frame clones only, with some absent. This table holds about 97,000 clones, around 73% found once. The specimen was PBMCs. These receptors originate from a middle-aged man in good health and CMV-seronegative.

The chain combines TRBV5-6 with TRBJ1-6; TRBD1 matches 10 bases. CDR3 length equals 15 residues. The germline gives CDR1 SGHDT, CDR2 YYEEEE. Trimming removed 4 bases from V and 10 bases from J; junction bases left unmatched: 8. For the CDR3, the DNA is TGTGCCAGCAGCGCCGGACAGGGGGTATGGTCACCCCTCCACTTT. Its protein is CASSAGQGVWSPLHF. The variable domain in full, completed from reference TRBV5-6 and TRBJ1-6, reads DAGVTQSPTHLIKTRGQQVTLRCSPKSGHDTVSWYQQALGQGPQFIFQYYEEEERQRGNFPDRFSGHQFPNYSSELNVNALLLGDSALYLCASSAGQGVWSPLHFGNGTRLTVT.

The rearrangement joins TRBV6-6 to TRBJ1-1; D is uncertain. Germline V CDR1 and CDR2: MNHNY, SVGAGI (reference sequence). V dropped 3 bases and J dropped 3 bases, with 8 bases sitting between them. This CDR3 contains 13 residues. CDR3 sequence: CASSYPRDTEAFF. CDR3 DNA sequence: TGTGCCAGCAGTTATCCGAGGGACACTGAAGCTTTCTTT.

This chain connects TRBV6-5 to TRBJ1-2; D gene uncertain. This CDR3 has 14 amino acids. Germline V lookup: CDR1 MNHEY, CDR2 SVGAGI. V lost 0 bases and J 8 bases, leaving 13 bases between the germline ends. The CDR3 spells CASSYSTIRGGYTF. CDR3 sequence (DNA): TGTGCCAGCAGTTACTCGACGATTCGGGGAGGCTACACCTTC.

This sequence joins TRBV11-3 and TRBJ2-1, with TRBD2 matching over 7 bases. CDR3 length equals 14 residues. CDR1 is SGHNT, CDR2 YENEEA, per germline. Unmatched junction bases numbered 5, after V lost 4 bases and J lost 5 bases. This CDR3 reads CASSYAAGDNEQFF. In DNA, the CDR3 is TGTGCCAGCAGCTACGCGGCGGGGGACAATGAGCAGTTCTTC.

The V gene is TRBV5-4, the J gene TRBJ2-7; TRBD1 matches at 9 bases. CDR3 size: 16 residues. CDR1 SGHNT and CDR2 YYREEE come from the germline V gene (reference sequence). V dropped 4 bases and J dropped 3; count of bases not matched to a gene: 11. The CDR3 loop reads CASSPSGTGRLYEQYF. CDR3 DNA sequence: TGTGCCAGCAGCCCCAGCGGGACAGGGAGACTCTACGAGCAGTACTTC.

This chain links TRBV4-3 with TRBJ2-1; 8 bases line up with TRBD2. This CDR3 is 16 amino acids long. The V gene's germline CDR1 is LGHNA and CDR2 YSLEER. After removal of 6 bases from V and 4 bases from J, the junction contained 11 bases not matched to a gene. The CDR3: CASSPTGGGMYNEQFF. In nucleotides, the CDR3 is TGCGCCAGCAGTCCGACCGGGGGGGGCATGTACAATGAGCAGTTCTTC.

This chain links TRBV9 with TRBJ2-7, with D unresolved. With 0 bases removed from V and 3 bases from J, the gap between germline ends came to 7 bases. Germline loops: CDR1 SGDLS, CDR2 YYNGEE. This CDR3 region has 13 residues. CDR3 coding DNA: TGTGCCAGCAGCGTAGTTGGCGGCTACGAGCAGTACTTC. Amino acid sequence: CASSVVGGYEQYF.

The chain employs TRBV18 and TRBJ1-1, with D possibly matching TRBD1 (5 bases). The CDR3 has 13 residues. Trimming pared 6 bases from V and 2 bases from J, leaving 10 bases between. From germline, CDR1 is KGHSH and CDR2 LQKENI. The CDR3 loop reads CASSSQANTEAFF. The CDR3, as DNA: TGTGCCAGCTCGTCACAGGCCAACACTGAAGCTTTCTTT. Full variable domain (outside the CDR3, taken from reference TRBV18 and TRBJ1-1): NAGVMQNPRHLVRRRGQEARLRCSPMKGHSHVYWYRQLPEEGLKFMVYLQKENIIDESGMPKERFSAEFPKEGPSILRIQQVVRGDSAAYFCASSSQANTEAFFGQGTRLTVV.

CDR3: CASSFGDRGGGEKLFF. The CDR3 region has the DNA TGTGCCAGCAGCTTCGGCGACAGGGGCGGAGGTGAAAAACTGTTTTTT. This chain uses TRBV7-9 with TRBJ1-4; 8 bases agree with TRBD1. The J segment lost 7 bases and the V segment lost 3 bases, leaving 10 bases of the junction unmatched. CDR3 size: 16 residues. Germline values: CDR1 SEHNR, CDR2 FQNEAQ (reference sequence).

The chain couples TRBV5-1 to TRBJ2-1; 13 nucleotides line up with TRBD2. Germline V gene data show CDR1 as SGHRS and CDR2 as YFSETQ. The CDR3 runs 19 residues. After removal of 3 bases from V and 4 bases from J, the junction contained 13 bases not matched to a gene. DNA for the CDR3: TGCGCCAGCAGCTACAGGACTAGCGGGGGAGCTAAATGGTACAATGAGCAGTTCTTC. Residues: CASSYRTSGGAKWYNEQFF. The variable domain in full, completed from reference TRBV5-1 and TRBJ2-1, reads KAGVTQTPRYLIKTRGQQVTLSCSPISGHRSVSWYQQTPGQGLQFLFEYFSETQRNKGNFPGRFSGRQFSNSRSEMNVSTLELGDSALYLCASSYRTSGGAKWYNEQFFGPGTRLTVL.

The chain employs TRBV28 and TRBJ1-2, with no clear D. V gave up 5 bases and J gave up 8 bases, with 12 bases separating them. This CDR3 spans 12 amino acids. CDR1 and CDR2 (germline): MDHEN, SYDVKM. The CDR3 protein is CASSEGAGGYTF. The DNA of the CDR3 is TGTGCCAGCAGTGAGGGTGCGGGAGGCTACACCTTC.

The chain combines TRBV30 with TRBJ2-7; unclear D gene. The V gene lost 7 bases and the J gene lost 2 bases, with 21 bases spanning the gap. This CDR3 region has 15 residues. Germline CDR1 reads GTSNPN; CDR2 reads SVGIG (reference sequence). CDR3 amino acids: CASRQVKFPPYEQYF. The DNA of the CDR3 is TGTGCCTCCCGACAAGTTAAGTTCCCTCCCTACGAGCAGTACTTC. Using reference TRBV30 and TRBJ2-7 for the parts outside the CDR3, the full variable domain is SQTIHQWPATLVQPVGSPLSLECTVEGTSNPNLYWYRQAAGRGLQLLFYSVGIGQISSEVPQNLSASRPQDRQFILSSKKLLLSDSGFYLCASRQVKFPPYEQYFGPGTRLTVT.

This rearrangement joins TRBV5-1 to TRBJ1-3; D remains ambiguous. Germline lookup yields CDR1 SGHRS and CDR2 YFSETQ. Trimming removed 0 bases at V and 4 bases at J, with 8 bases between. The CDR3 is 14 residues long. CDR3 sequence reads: CASSLGPVGNTIYF. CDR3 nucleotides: TGCGCCAGCAGCTTGGGTCCAGTCGGAAACACCATATATTTT.

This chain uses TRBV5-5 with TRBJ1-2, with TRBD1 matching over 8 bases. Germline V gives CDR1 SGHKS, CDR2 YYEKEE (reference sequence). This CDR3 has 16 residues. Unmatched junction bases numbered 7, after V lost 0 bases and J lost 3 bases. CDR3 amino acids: CASSLAVYRGDYGYTF. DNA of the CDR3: TGTGCCAGCAGCTTGGCCGTTTACAGGGGGGACTATGGCTACACCTTC.

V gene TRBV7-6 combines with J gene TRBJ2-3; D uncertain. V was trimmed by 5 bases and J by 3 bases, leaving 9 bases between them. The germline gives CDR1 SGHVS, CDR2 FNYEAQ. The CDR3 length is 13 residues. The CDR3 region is CASSALTTDTQYF. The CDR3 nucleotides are TGTGCCAGCAGCGCTCTAACTACAGATACGCAGTATTTT. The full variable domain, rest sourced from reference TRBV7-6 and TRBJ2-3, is GAGVSQSPRYKVTKRGQDVALRCDPISGHVSLYWYRQALGQGPEFLTYFNYEAQQDKSGLPNDRFSAERPEGSISTLTIQRTEQRDSAMYRCASSALTTDTQYFGPGTRLTVL.